These 25 T cell receptor beta chains came from one sample sequenced in a study of cytomegalovirus exposure and HLA in healthy donors. Primers included in the PCR were 60 Vbeta and 13 Jbeta primers. This table comes from immunoSEQ multiplex PCR, and its TCRdb copy is limited to in-frame clones, with some not included. The table records fewer than 90,000 clones, approximately 79% of them present only once. The sequenced sample was PBMCs. The source is a female donor in good health and CMV-seronegative.

J is TRBJ2-7 and V is TRBV19, with D unresolved. V was trimmed by 1 base and J by 4 bases, leaving 11 bases between them. There are 14 residues in the CDR3. Looked up from germline, CDR1 is LNHDA and CDR2 is SQIVND (reference sequence). The CDR3 nucleotides are TGTGCCAGTAGTATAGTGCTAGGTGATTACGAGCAGTACTTC. It codes for CASSIVLGDYEQYF. Filled out from reference TRBV19 and TRBJ2-7, the complete variable domain reads DGGITQSPKYLFRKEGQNVTLSCEQNLNHDAMYWYRQDPGQGLRLIYYSQIVNDFQKGDIAEGYSVSREKKESFPLTVTSAQKNPTAFYLCASSIVLGDYEQYFGPGTRLTVT.

The V call is TRBV2, the J call TRBJ2-1; 8 positions match TRBD2. This CDR3 is built from 14 residues. V dropped 6 bases and J dropped 5; count of bases not matched to a gene: 6. CDR1 and CDR2 from the germline V gene are SNHLY and FYNNEI. The CDR3, as DNA: TGTGCCAGCAGCGGGACTAGAACAAACAATGAGCAGTTCTTC. Protein sequence: CASSGTRTNNEQFF.

The CDR3 loop is CASVRGQPEGGELFF. CDR3 bases: TGTGCCAGCGTCAGGGGACAGCCGGAGGGCGGGGAGCTGTTTTTT. The chain couples TRBV7-9 to TRBJ2-2; a possible D gene is TRBD1 (7 bases). V gave up 8 bases and J gave up 7 bases, with 20 bases separating them. Per germline, CDR1 SEHNR and CDR2 FQNEAQ (reference sequence). The CDR3 sequence is 15 residues long. Filled out from reference TRBV7-9 and TRBJ2-2, the complete variable domain reads DTGVSQNPRHKITKRGQNVTFRCDPISEHNRLYWYRQTLGQGPEFLTYFQNEAQLEKSRLLSDRFSAERPKGSFSTLEIQRTEQGDSAMYLCASVRGQPEGGELFFGEGSRLTVL.

This clone was detected only once. This rearrangement joins TRBV7-8 to TRBJ2-7; maybe TRBD2 (6 bases). The CDR3 is 14 amino acids. The germline CDR1 and CDR2 sequences are SGHVS and FQNEAQ. Trimming left V 2 bases short and J 6 bases short, with 14 bases between. CDR3 coding DNA: TGTGCCAGCAGCTTAACCCCCTGGGGGGTCGAGCAGTACTTC. Its translation: CASSLTPWGVEQYF.

Only one count was recorded for this clone. The chain has TRBV6-1 and TRBJ1-6; D may be TRBD1 (5 bases). From germline, CDR1 is MNHNS and CDR2 SASEGT. This CDR3 is 16 amino acids long. The germline V and J ends were trimmed by 0 bases and 5 bases, with 11 bases remaining between them. The CDR3 DNA reads as TGTGCCAGCAGTGAAGCGCTTCGACAGAATAATTCACCCCTCCACTTT. Amino acids: CASSEALRQNNSPLHF.

Remarks on this clone: Additional DNA sequences in this sample encode the identical CDR3. This chain links TRBV6-6 with TRBJ2-3; no clear D. Germline assignment: CDR1 MNHNY and CDR2 SVGAGI (reference sequence). CDR3 length: 12 amino acids. Trimming left V 3 bases short and J 5 bases short, with 6 bases between. CDR3 nucleotide sequence: TGTGCCAGCAGTTATACGGGAGATACGCAGTATTTT. Translated: CASSYTGDTQYF.

The V and J genes are TRBV4-2 and TRBJ2-3; 9 nucleotides align to TRBD2. The CDR3 spans 17 residues. Trimming took 4 bases from V and 0 from J; bases not matched to a gene: 8. Germline CDR1 LGHNA, CDR2 YNFKEQ. The CDR3 nucleotides are TGTGCCAGCAGCCGCTCTAGCGGGACAACTAGCACAGATACGCAGTATTTT. Encoded protein: CASSRSSGTTSTDTQYF.

V gene TRBV2 combines with J gene TRBJ2-3; D is possibly TRBD2 (6 bases). The germline CDR1 and CDR2 sequences are SNHLY and FYNNEI. V lost 8 bases, J lost 1 base, and 16 bases lay in between. The length of the CDR3 is 15 residues. CDR3 loop: CASGGTPGGTDTQYF. CDR3 coding DNA: TGTGCCAGCGGCGGGACCCCAGGAGGCACAGATACGCAGTATTTT.

This chain joins TRBV6-4 and TRBJ2-3; 7 positions agree with TRBD2. Trimming cost V 5 bases and J 5 bases; bases outside gene matches: 10. The CDR3 consists of 15 residues. The germline CDR1 and CDR2 sequences are MRHNA and SNTAGT. CDR3 amino acids: CASSPDQRGVDTQYF. The CDR3 DNA sequence: TGTGCCAGCAGTCCTGACCAACGGGGGGTAGATACGCAGTATTTT.

The genes are TRBV10-3 and TRBJ2-3, with D uncertain. The length of the CDR3 is 15 residues. The germline V gene has CDR1 ENHRY and CDR2 SYGVKD. V gave up 0 bases and J gave up 1 base, with 8 bases separating them. The CDR3 spells CAISESLTGTDTQYF. The CDR3, as DNA: TGTGCCATCAGTGAGTCGCTTACAGGCACAGATACGCAGTATTTT.

The V call is TRBV29-1, the J call TRBJ1-5; 9 bases agree with TRBD1. CDR1 is SQVTM and CDR2 is ANQGSEA in the germline V gene. V dropped 4 bases and J dropped 6; count of bases not matched to a gene: 4. The CDR3 is 13 amino acids. This CDR3 is CSVVTGGGQPQHF. CDR3 bases: TGCAGCGTTGTAACAGGGGGCGGTCAGCCCCAGCATTTT.

The V call is TRBV6-1, the J call TRBJ1-1, with D uncertain. Germline CDR1 reads MNHNS; CDR2 reads SASEGT. This CDR3 comprises 13 residues. Trimming stripped 8 bases from V and 1 base from J, with 11 bases between. The CDR3 nucleotides read TGTGCCAGCGTCACAGAGAGGAACACTGAAGCTTTCTTT. It encodes CASVTERNTEAFF.

The chain uses TRBV6-6 and TRBJ1-5, with 10 positions matching TRBD1. Looked up from germline, CDR1 is MNHNY and CDR2 is SVGAGI (reference sequence). Trimming cost V 2 bases and J 6 bases; bases outside gene matches: 4. This CDR3 region has 15 residues. The CDR3 DNA follows: TGTGCCAGCAGTTACGGGACAGGGGAGCGTCAGCCCCAGCATTTT. Translation: CASSYGTGERQPQHF.

V is TRBV28 and J is TRBJ1-1; D perhaps matches TRBD1 (5 bases). The V gene's germline CDR1 is MDHEN and CDR2 SYDVKM. The CDR3 is 14 amino acids. The germline V and J ends were trimmed by 7 bases and 5 bases, with 17 bases remaining between them. The CDR3 bases are TGTGCCAGCATGTGGGGCGCGGTGAGTACTGAAGCTTTCTTT. Residues: CASMWGAVSTEAFF.

The chain recombines TRBV6-6 with TRBJ1-4; D is unresolved. Trimming removed 6 bases at V and 0 bases at J, with 14 bases between. CDR3 size: 16 residues. Germline CDR1 MNHNY, CDR2 SVGAGI (reference sequence). CDR3: CASRRPKEATNEKLFF. In nucleotides, the CDR3 is TGTGCCAGCAGAAGACCAAAGGAGGCAACTAATGAAAAACTGTTTTTT.

The chain has TRBV9 and TRBJ1-1; 7 nucleotides line up with TRBD1. The CDR3 totals 13 residues. Per the germline V gene, CDR1 is SGDLS and CDR2 is YYNGEE. Trimming at V came to 7 bases and at J to 3 bases, leaving 6 bases not matched to a gene. Here the CDR3 reads CASATGQDTEAFF. The DNA for the CDR3 is TGTGCCAGCGCGACAGGGCAGGACACTGAAGCTTTCTTT. The variable domain in full, with the rest retrieved from reference TRBV9 and TRBJ1-1, is DSGVTQTPKHLITATGQRVTLRCSPRSGDLSVYWYQQSLDQGLQFLIQYYNGEERAKGNILERFSAQQFPDLHSELNLSSLELGDSALYFCASATGQDTEAFFGQGTRLTVV.

This chain uses TRBV6-1 with TRBJ2-5; TRBD2 is a possible D gene (6 bases). Germline-derived CDR1 and CDR2 are MNHNS and SASEGT. Trimming shortened V by 6 bases and J by 5 bases, and 7 bases separated the two germline ends. The CDR3 contains 11 residues. For the CDR3, the DNA is TGTGCCAGCAGCGCGGGGGAGACCCAGTACTTC. It translates to CASSAGETQYF.

A single count supports this clone. This chain links TRBV29-1 with TRBJ2-2; D gene ambiguous. Germline values: CDR1 SQVTM, CDR2 ANQGSEA. The CDR3 totals 12 residues. V lost 3 bases and J 4 bases, leaving 6 bases between the germline ends. In DNA form, the CDR3 reads TGCAGCGTTGACCAGGCCACCGGGGAGCTGTTTTTT. The encoded protein is CSVDQATGELFF.

V is TRBV7-2 and J is TRBJ2-7; the match to TRBD2 covers 10 bases. CDR3 length: 15 residues. Per germline, CDR1 SGHTA and CDR2 FQGNSA. The trim removed 5 bases at V and 0 bases at J, leaving 4 bases unmatched. CDR3 sequence (DNA): TGTGCCAGCAGCCCCCGGACTAGCGGCTCCTACGAGCAGTACTTC. Translating it yields CASSPRTSGSYEQYF.

This sequence joins TRBV5-4 and TRBJ2-7, with 12 bases fitting TRBD1. Germline lookup yields CDR1 SGHNT and CDR2 YYREEE (reference sequence). The CDR3 loop spans 15 amino acids. Trimming took 3 bases from V and 6 from J; bases not matched to a gene: 7. The CDR3 spells CASSSPGQGAFEQYF. The CDR3 nucleotides are TGTGCCAGCAGCTCTCCGGGACAGGGGGCTTTCGAGCAGTACTTC.

The rearrangement joins TRBV6-5 to TRBJ2-7; perhaps TRBD2 as D (5 bases). The CDR3 length is 14 residues. Germline V CDR1 and CDR2: MNHEY, SVGAGI. V lost 8 bases and J lost 9, with 23 bases in between. Written as DNA, the CDR3 is TGTGCCAGCCGCCCCAGGAACGGTGCGGGTAGGCAGTACTTC. The encoded protein is CASRPRNGAGRQYF.

The rearrangement uses TRBV5-6 and TRBJ1-1; maybe TRBD1 (6 bases). The CDR3 is made up of 16 amino acids. Germline V gene sequence: CDR1 SGHDT, CDR2 YYEEEE. The V and J ends lost 3 bases and 0 bases respectively, with 15 bases between them. CDR3 coding DNA: TGTGCCAGCAGCTCCCACAGGGAATTTCTGAACACTGAAGCTTTCTTT. Amino acid sequence: CASSSHREFLNTEAFF.

This sequence joins TRBV5-1 and TRBJ1-2; 9 bases align to TRBD1. The trim removed 3 bases at V and 5 bases at J, leaving 5 bases unmatched. Looked up from germline, CDR1 is SGHRS and CDR2 is YFSETQ. This CDR3 region has 14 residues. CDR3 region: CASSSSGTGYGYTF. The CDR3 DNA is TGCGCCAGCAGCTCCTCCGGGACAGGGTATGGCTACACCTTC. The entire variable domain, with the rest obtained from reference TRBV5-1 and TRBJ1-2, is as follows: KAGVTQTPRYLIKTRGQQVTLSCSPISGHRSVSWYQQTPGQGLQFLFEYFSETQRNKGNFPGRFSGRQFSNSRSEMNVSTLELGDSALYLCASSSSGTGYGYTFGSGTRLTVV.

CDR3 sequence: CASSLAGGGGIDTQYF. The CDR3 DNA reads as TGCGCCAGCAGCTTGGCCGGCGGGGGAGGGATAGATACGCAGTATTTT. J is TRBJ2-3 and V is TRBV5-1, with TRBD2 identical over 7 bases. This CDR3 has 16 amino acids. Losses at the gene ends were 0 bases for V and 5 bases for J; bases not matched to a gene: 9. Germline CDR1 reads SGHRS; CDR2 reads YFSETQ.

The chain links TRBV28 to TRBJ1-4, with D possibly TRBD1 on 6 matching bases. The CDR3 has 15 residues. The V gene's germline CDR1 is MDHEN and CDR2 SYDVKM. The V and J ends lost 2 bases and 7 bases respectively, with 14 bases between them. CDR3 amino acids: CASSLTGSGGEKLFF. The CDR3 DNA is TGTGCCAGCAGTTTAACAGGGAGTGGTGGTGAAAAACTGTTTTTT.